The present TCR beta chain was sequenced within a study of control samples from healthy donors and cancer patients. Assay used: immunoSEQ multiplex PCR; TCRdb lists only in-frame clones, some missing. The data hold around 110,000 clones, with around 87% observed a single time. CDR1 is SNHLY, CDR2 FYNNEI, per germline. Trimming cost V 7 bases and J 2 bases; bases outside gene matches: 5. This CDR3 contains 14 residues. The receptor comes from a woman aged 45-60 years with colorectal cancer. V usage is TRBV2 and J usage is TRBJ2-7; 10 bases are a match to TRBD1. Source material: PBMCs. CDR3 in DNA: TGTGCCAGCAACCCGGGACAGGGGCCCTACGAGCAGTACTTC. It is translated as CASNPGQGPYEQYF.